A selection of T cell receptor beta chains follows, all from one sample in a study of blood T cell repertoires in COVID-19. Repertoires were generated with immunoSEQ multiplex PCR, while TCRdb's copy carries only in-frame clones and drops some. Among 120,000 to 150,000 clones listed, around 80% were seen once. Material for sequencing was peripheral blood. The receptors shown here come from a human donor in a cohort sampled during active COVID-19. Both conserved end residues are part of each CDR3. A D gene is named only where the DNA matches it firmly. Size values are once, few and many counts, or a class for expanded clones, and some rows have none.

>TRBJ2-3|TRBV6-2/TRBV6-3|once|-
CASSYIVSGSTDTQYF
TGTGCCAGCAGTTACATCGTGAGCGGGAGCACAGATACGCAGTATTTT
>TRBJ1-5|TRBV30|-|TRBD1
CAWSEIPGTVRHF
TGTGCCTGGAGTGAAATTCCCGGGACAGTAAGACATTTT
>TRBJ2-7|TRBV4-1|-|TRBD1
CASSQAGSGTGSKQYF
TGCGCCAGCAGCCAAGCAGGGTCCGGGACAGGGTCTAAGCAGTACTTC
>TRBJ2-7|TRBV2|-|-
CASAAPGQPYEQYF
TGTGCCAGCGCGGCCCCAGGACAGCCCTACGAGCAGTACTTC
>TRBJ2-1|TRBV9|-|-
CASSPPGYNEQFF
TGTGCCAGCAGCCCCCCCGGGTACAATGAGCAGTTCTTC
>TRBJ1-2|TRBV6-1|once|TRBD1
CASSDRDRGSGYTF
TGTGCCAGCAGTGATCGGGACAGGGGATCTGGCTACACCTTC
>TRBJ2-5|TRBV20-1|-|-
CSASKQPQETQYF
TGCAGTGCTAGTAAACAGCCCCAAGAGACCCAGTACTTC
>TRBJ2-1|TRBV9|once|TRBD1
CASSAEDRGHNEQFF
TGTGCCAGCAGCGCCGAGGACAGGGGCCACAATGAGCAGTTCTTC
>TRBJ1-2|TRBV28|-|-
CASSPLATSGANYGYTF
TGTGCCAGCAGCCCCCTGGCCACCAGTGGAGCTAACTATGGCTACACCTTC
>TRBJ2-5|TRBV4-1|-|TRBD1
CASSQATGVQETQYF
TGCGCCAGCAGCCAAGCCACAGGGGTACAAGAGACCCAGTACTTC
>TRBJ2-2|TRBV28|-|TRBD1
CAIRTGGGGELFF
TGTGCCATCCGGACAGGGGGCGGCGGGGAGCTGTTTTTT
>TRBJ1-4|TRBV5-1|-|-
CASSVGGPYEKLFF
TGCGCCAGCAGCGTTGGGGGCCCCTATGAAAAACTGTTTTTT
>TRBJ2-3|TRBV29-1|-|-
CSVEGATPTDTQYF
TGCAGCGTTGAAGGGGCCACTCCCACAGATACGCAGTATTTT
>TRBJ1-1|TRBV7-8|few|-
CASRGGGSSEAFF
TGTGCCAGTCGTGGAGGCGGCAGCTCTGAAGCTTTCTTT
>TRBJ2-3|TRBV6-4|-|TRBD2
CASAGDTDTQYF
TGTGCCAGCGCGGGGGACACAGATACGCAGTATTTT
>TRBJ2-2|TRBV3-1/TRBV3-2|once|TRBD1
CASNTRDRVSTGELFF
TGTGCCAGCAACACCCGGGACAGGGTAAGTACCGGGGAGCTGTTTTTT
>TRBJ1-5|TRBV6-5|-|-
CARSGVSNQPQHF
TGTGCCAGGTCAGGGGTAAGCAATCAGCCCCAGCATTTT
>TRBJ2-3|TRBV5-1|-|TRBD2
CASRRAGSGDTQYF
TGCGCCAGCAGGCGAGCGGGGTCAGGAGATACGCAGTATTTT
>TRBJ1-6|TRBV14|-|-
CASSQERGISPLHF
TGTGCCAGCAGCCAAGAGCGGGGGATTTCACCCCTCCACTTT
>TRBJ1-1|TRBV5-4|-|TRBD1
CASSSEYRQGTEAFF
TGTGCCAGCAGCTCGGAATATAGACAGGGGACTGAAGCTTTCTTT
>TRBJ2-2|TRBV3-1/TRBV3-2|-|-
CASSRTTGELFF
TGTGCCAGCAGCCGGACAACCGGGGAGCTGTTTTTT
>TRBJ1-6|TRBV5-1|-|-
CASSFRPMDNSPLHF
TGCGCCAGCAGCTTCCGTCCTATGGATAATTCACCCCTCCACTTT
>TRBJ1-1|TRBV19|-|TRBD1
CASRLTGMNTEAFF
TGTGCCAGTAGACTGACAGGGATGAACACTGAAGCTTTCTTT
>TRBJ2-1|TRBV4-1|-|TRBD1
CASSQDRTGTFGNEQFF
TGCGCCAGCAGCCAAGATCGGACAGGGACCTTTGGCAATGAGCAGTTCTTC
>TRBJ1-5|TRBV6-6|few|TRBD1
CASREGQHNQPQHF
TGTGCCAGCAGAGAGGGACAGCACAATCAGCCCCAGCATTTT
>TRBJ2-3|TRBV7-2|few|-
CASSIPPGYTQYF
TGTGCCAGCAGCATACCCCCAGGGTATACGCAGTATTTT
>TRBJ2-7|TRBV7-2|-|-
CASSLGVTGAYEQYF
TGTGCCAGCAGCCTAGGAGTGACAGGTGCTTACGAGCAGTACTTC
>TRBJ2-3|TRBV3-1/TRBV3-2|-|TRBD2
CASSQSLAGAQIRTDTQYF
TGTGCCAGCAGCCAATCTCTAGCGGGGGCCCAAATTCGCACAGATACGCAGTATTTT
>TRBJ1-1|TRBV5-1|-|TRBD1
CASSLRTGTTEAFF
TGCGCCAGCAGCTTGAGGACAGGGACAACTGAAGCTTTCTTT
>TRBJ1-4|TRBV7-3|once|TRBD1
CASSTWTGGFATNEKLFF
TGTGCCAGCAGCACCTGGACAGGAGGCTTTGCAACTAATGAAAAACTGTTTTTT
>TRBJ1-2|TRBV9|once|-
CASSRTGIYGYTF
TGTGCCAGCAGCCGTACAGGTATCTATGGCTACACCTTC
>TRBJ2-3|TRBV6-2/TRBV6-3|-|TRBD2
CASSYPSGSGVSDTQYF
TGTGCCAGCAGTTACCCTTCGGGTAGCGGGGTTTCAGATACGCAGTATTTT
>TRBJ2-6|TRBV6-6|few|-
CASSYGGISWANVLTF
TGTGCCAGCAGTTACGGGGGGATTAGTTGGGCCAACGTCCTGACTTTC
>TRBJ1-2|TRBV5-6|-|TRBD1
CASRDRGAIYGYTF
TGTGCCAGTCGGGACAGGGGAGCTATCTATGGCTACACCTTC
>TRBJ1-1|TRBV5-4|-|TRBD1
CASSSMTGGDTEAFF
TGTGCCAGCAGCTCGATGACAGGGGGGGACACTGAAGCTTTCTTT
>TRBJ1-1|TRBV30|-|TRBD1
CAWAGTGRTEAFF
TGTGCCTGGGCCGGGACAGGGCGTACTGAAGCTTTCTTT
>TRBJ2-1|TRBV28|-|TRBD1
CASSLSGTAFNEQFF
TGTGCCAGCAGTTTATCAGGGACAGCATTCAATGAGCAGTTCTTC
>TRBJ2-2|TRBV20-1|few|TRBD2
CSASRGTSGPRELFF
TGCAGTGCTAGTCGTGGGACTAGCGGGCCGAGGGAGCTGTTTTTT
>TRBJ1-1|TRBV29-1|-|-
CSVGIADRTFF
TGCAGCGTTGGGATAGCGGACCGAACTTTCTTT
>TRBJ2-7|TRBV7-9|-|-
CASSLFLAGEGEQYF
TGTGCCAGCAGCTTATTTCTGGCAGGGGAGGGCGAGCAGTACTTC
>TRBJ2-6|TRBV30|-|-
CAWTEGSGANVLTF
TGTGCCTGGACCGAGGGCTCTGGGGCCAACGTCCTGACTTTC
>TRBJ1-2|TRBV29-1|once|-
CSVTGSNYGYTF
TGCAGCGTAACGGGATCCAACTATGGCTACACCTTC
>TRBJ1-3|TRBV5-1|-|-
CASSVDRPSRNTIYF
TGCGCCAGCAGCGTAGACAGACCCTCAAGGAACACCATATATTTT